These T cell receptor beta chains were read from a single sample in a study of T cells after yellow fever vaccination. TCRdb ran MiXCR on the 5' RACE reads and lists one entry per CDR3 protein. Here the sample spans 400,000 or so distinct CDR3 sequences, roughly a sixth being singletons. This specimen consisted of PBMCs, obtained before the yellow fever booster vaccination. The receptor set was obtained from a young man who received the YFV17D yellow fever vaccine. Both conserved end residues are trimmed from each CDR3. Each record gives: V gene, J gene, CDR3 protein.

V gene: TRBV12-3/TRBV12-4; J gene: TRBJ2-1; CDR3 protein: ASTQLAGTYNEQF
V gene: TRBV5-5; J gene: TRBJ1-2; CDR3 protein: ASSTGTGRGYT
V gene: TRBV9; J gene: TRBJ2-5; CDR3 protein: ASQGGDETQY
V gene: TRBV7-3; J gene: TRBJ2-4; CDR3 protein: ASSLNTGNIQY
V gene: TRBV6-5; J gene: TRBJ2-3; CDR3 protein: ASSYNSDFTDTQY
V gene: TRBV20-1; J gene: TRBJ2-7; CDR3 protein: SARELYVGTYEQY
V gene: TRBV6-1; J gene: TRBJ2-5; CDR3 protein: ASSPLASETQY
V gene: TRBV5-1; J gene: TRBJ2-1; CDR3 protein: ASSTGGTSYNEQF
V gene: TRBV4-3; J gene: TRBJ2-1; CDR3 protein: ASSLRGTSGNEQF
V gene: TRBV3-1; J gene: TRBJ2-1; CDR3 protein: ASSYFGSGAYNEQF
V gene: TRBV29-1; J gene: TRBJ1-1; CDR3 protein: SLGLPSAEAF
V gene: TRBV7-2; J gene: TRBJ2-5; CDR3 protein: ASSTRRTVQETQY
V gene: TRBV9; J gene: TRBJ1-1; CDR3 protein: ASSSEDGYTEAF
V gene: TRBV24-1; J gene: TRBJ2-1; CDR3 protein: ATSEAGGGNEQF
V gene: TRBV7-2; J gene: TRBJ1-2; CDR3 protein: ASSRRSGDTGYT
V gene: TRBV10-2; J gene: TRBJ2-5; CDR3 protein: ASSERQGGTQY
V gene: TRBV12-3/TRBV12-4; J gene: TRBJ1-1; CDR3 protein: ASSATGQTEAF
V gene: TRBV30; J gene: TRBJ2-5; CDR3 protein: APRTVLDQETQY
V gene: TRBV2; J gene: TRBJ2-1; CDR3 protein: ASSSQGSSNNEQF
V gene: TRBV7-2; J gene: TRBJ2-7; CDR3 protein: ASSPLGQGRRYEQY
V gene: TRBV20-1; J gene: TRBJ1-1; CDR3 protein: SALPGQ
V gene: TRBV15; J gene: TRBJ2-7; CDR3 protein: ATSRDPGTAYEQY
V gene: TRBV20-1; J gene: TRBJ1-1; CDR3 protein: STDGRMNTEAF
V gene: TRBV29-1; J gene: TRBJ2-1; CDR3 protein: SVEAPGNNEQF
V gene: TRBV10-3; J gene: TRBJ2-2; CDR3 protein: AMRTGTAGELF
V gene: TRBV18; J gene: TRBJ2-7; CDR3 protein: ASSPKGGGGYEQY
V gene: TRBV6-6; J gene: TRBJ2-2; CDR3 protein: ASLIGTERGELF
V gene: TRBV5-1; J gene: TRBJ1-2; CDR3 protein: ASSSQSTGSGYT
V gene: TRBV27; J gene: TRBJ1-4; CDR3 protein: ASSVGSRDEKLF
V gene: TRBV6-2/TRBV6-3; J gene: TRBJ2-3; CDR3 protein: ASSYPQSGGTDTQY
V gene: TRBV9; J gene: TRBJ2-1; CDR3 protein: ASSLYPGTDPKQF
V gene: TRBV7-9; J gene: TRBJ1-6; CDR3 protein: ASSSEQGSPLH
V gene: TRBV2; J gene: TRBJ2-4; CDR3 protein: ASKERWAGGQRLAKNIQY
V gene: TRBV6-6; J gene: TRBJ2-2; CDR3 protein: ASSSGGPGELF
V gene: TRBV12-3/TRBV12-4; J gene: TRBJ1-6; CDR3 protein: ASRITGGAYNSPLH